Each of the 26 T cell receptor beta chains below was sequenced from the same sample in a study of preoperative IRX-2 immunotherapy in early breast cancer. Treatment denoted: preoperative locoregional IRX-2 cytokine immunotherapy. Clones were sequenced by immunoSEQ multiplex PCR, and TCRdb holds only the in-frame ones, with some missing. The sample lists tens of thousands of clones; roughly four fifths were seen once. Sample: lymph node tissue, taken after IRX-2 immunotherapy. The receptors originated from a human donor with breast cancer.

This chain joins TRBV18 and TRBJ1-1; D remains unclear. This CDR3 is 13 amino acids long. Looked up from germline, CDR1 is KGHSH and CDR2 is LQKENI. V lost 5 bases and J 2 bases, leaving 9 bases between the germline ends. The CDR3, as DNA: TGTGCCAGCTCAGAGGGCCAAAACACTGAAGCTTTCTTT. Protein product: CASSEGQNTEAFF.

This sequence joins TRBV6-8 and TRBJ2-7, with 10 bases lining up with TRBD1. CDR1 is MNHGY and CDR2 is SAAAGT in the germline V gene. V was pared by 5 bases and J by 6 bases, with 7 bases of the junction left unmatched. There are 14 residues in the CDR3. CDR3 DNA sequence: TGTGCCAGCAGTGGACAGGGGGAGGCTAGCGAGCAGTACTTC. This sequence encodes CASSGQGEASEQYF.

This clone has just one count. The chain is built from TRBV7-8 and TRBJ1-2; TRBD1 aligns across 9 bases. The germline V gene encodes CDR1 SGHVS and CDR2 FQNEAQ. Losses at the gene ends were 6 bases for V and 7 bases for J; bases not matched to a gene: 6. The CDR3 has 13 residues. CDR3 protein: CASRPQGASGYTF. In DNA, the CDR3 is TGTGCCAGCAGACCACAGGGGGCAAGTGGCTACACCTTC.

Points on this clone: One end of the junction varies from germline; a read error may be responsible. The V call is TRBV11-3, the J call TRBJ1-6, with D perhaps TRBD1 (5 bases). The CDR3 contains 16 residues. Germline V lookup: CDR1 SGHNT, CDR2 YENEEA. CDR3 amino acids: CASSVDSPSYNSPLHF. The CDR3 DNA is TGTGCCAGCAGCGTAGACAGTCCCTCCTATAATTCACCCCTCCACTTT.

Comment on this clone: Compared with germline, one end of the junction differs, possibly owing to a read error. The rearrangement uses TRBV14 and TRBJ1-2, with TRBD1 as a possible D gene (5 bases). The CDR3 has 14 amino acids. Germline lookup yields CDR1 SGHDN and CDR2 FVKESK. For the CDR3, the DNA is TGTGCCAGCAGCCAAGATCGGCAGGGCTGGGGCTACACCTTT. It translates to CASSQDRQGWGYTF.

This sequence joins TRBV28 and TRBJ2-7; weak D call: TRBD1 (5 bases). The CDR3 has 14 residues. V lost 5 bases and J lost 2, with 13 bases in between. CDR1 and CDR2 (germline): MDHEN, SYDVKM. CDR3 in amino acids: CASSAPGQPYEQYF. The DNA of the CDR3 is TGTGCCAGCAGTGCCCCCGGACAACCCTACGAGCAGTACTTC.

The table lists this clone with a count of one. This chain links TRBV11-3 with TRBJ1-6; 9 bases align to TRBD1. Germline assignment: CDR1 SGHNT and CDR2 YENEEA. V shed 5 bases, J shed 13 bases, and the junction held 12 bases outside the gene matches. The CDR3 loop spans 15 amino acids. The CDR3 here is CASSAAGTGPLPLHF. CDR3 DNA sequence: TGTGCCAGCAGCGCCGCCGGGACAGGGCCCCTGCCCCTCCACTTT. Together with reference TRBV11-3 and TRBJ1-6, the CDR3 gives the full variable domain: EAGVVQSPRYKIIEKKQPVAFWCNPISGHNTLYWYLQNLGQGPELLIRYENEEAVDDSQLPKDRFSAERLKGVDSTLKIQPAELGDSAVYLCASSAAGTGPLPLHFGNGTRLTVT.

This clone was recorded only once. The rearrangement uses TRBV6-8 and TRBJ1-3; 9 bases match TRBD1. V lost 6 bases, J lost 10 bases, and 10 bases stayed unmatched. The germline gives CDR1 MNHGY, CDR2 SAAAGT. The CDR3 is 14 amino acids. The CDR3 DNA is TGTGCCAGCAGCCGGGACAGGGACAGAATGACCATATATTTT. Amino acid sequence: CASSRDRDRMTIYF.

A remark on this clone: Other DNA sequences within the sample encode an identical CDR3. V usage is TRBV6-8 and J usage is TRBJ2-3, with TRBD2 matching 7 bases. The germline V gene encodes CDR1 MNHGY and CDR2 SAAAGT. V trimming: 0 bases; J trimming: 0 bases; junction bases outside the gene matches: 3. The CDR3 extends over 16 amino acids. The CDR3 sequence: CASSYSRTSSTDTQYF. DNA of the CDR3: TGTGCCAGCAGTTACTCACGGACTAGTAGCACAGATACGCAGTATTTT.

The V and J genes are TRBV19 and TRBJ2-5, with 7 bases identical to TRBD1. CDR1 LNHDA and CDR2 SQIVND come from the germline V gene (reference sequence). The CDR3 length is 13 residues. V was clipped by 9 bases and J by 2 bases; unmatched bases: 6. The CDR3 sequence: CASSRGQQETQYF. In DNA form, the CDR3 reads TGTGCCAGCTCCAGGGGACAGCAAGAGACCCAGTACTTC.

This chain joins TRBV6-8 and TRBJ1-2; D is uncertain. The ends were cut back, 2 bases at V and 4 bases at J, with 8 bases in the middle. Germline V lookup: CDR1 MNHGY, CDR2 SAAAGT. The CDR3 has 13 residues. The CDR3 here is CASSYGRSYGYTF. CDR3 in DNA: TGTGCCAGCAGTTACGGCAGAAGCTATGGCTACACCTTC.

This rearrangement joins TRBV6-8 to TRBJ2-6; D perhaps matches TRBD2 (6 bases). CDR1 MNHGY and CDR2 SAAAGT come from the germline V gene. This CDR3 spans 16 amino acids. V was pared by 7 bases and J by 2 bases, with 15 bases between. The CDR3, as DNA: TGTGCCAGCACATGGAGGGGCGGCGCTGGGGCCAACGTCCTGACTTTC. This gives the protein CASTWRGGAGANVLTF.

In DNA, the CDR3 is TGCGCCAGCAGCCACACGACGGGCGGTAAAAATGAAAAACTGTTTTTT. Encoded protein: CASSHTTGGKNEKLFF. The chain couples TRBV5-1 to TRBJ1-4; D is unclear. Trimming stripped 4 bases from V and 5 bases from J, with 18 bases between. Germline V CDR1 and CDR2: SGHRS, YFSETQ. The CDR3 is 16 residues long.

The chain has TRBV9 and TRBJ2-5; TRBD2 matches 9 bases. Trimming removed 5 bases from V and 14 bases from J; junction bases left unmatched: 13. The length of the CDR3 is 13 residues. Per germline, CDR1 SGDLS and CDR2 YYNGEE. The CDR3 DNA follows: TGTGCCAGCAGTGGGGCGGGAGGGGGCCTAGAATACTTC. Protein product: CASSGAGGGLEYF.

The rearrangement joins TRBV6-8 to TRBJ1-4; D gene unclear. Trimming left V 5 bases short and J 4 bases short, with 11 bases between. There are 14 residues in the CDR3. From germline, CDR1 is MNHGY and CDR2 SAAAGT. CDR3 residues: CASSAGRINEKLFF. DNA for the CDR3: TGTGCCAGCAGTGCTGGAAGGATTAATGAAAAACTGTTTTTT.

This clone turned up a few times. The chain links TRBV10-2 to TRBJ2-3; D may be TRBD2 (5 bases). The CDR3 extends over 14 amino acids. The germline V and J ends were trimmed by 6 bases and 0 bases, with 10 bases remaining between them. Per germline, CDR1 WSHSY and CDR2 SAAADI. The CDR3 nucleotides read TGCGCCAGCAGGGACGGACTTAGCACAGATACGCAGTATTTT. Protein sequence: CASRDGLSTDTQYF.

The V and J genes are TRBV19 and TRBJ1-2; D is unresolved. Germline CDR1 and CDR2: LNHDA and SQIVND (reference sequence). Trimming removed 3 bases from V and 4 bases from J, with 6 bases in between. The CDR3 sequence is 12 residues long. The CDR3 sequence is CASSISGYGYTF. In DNA form, the CDR3 reads TGTGCCAGTAGTATCTCTGGCTATGGCTACACCTTC. The full variable domain, rest sourced from reference TRBV19 and TRBJ1-2, is DGGITQSPKYLFRKEGQNVTLSCEQNLNHDAMYWYRQDPGQGLRLIYYSQIVNDFQKGDIAEGYSVSREKKESFPLTVTSAQKNPTAFYLCASSISGYGYTFGSGTRLTVV.

The J gene is TRBJ2-5, the V gene TRBV7-7, with D unresolved. Germline loops: CDR1 SSHAT, CDR2 FNYEAQ (reference sequence). Trimming shortened V by 3 bases and J by 5 bases, and 13 bases separated the two germline ends. This CDR3 has 14 amino acids. The CDR3 DNA sequence: TGTGCCAGCAGCTTGGTTACGGTGGGGGAGACCCAGTACTTC. This codes for CASSLVTVGETQYF.

The chain couples TRBV28 to TRBJ1-5, with 7 bases aligning to TRBD1. Germline V gene data show CDR1 as MDHEN and CDR2 as SYDVKM. The CDR3 loop spans 16 amino acids. V shed 3 bases and J 2 bases; nucleotides not matched to a gene: 7. Here the CDR3 reads CASSLGRGPGNQPQHF. The CDR3 bases are TGTGCCAGCAGTTTGGGTAGGGGGCCAGGCAATCAGCCCCAGCATTTT.

This clone was seen a few times. Here the CDR3 reads CASSSGQGQQQPQHF. CDR3 nucleotide sequence: TGTGCCAGCTCATCGGGACAGGGTCAGCAGCAGCCCCAGCATTTT. This sequence joins TRBV18 and TRBJ1-5; 9 nucleotides agree with TRBD1. The CDR3 length is 15 residues. The germline V gene has CDR1 KGHSH and CDR2 LQKENI. V shed 5 bases, J shed 7 bases, and the junction held 9 bases outside the gene matches.

This clone was detected only once. An end of the junction does not agree with germline; a read error may underlie this. The chain is built from TRBV7-8 and TRBJ2-2; TRBD1 agrees at 9 bases. CDR3 length: 19 amino acids. Germline V gives CDR1 SGHVS, CDR2 FQNEAQ. This CDR3 reads CASSPRRTGTGSNTGELFF. The DNA of the CDR3 is TGTGCTAGCAGCCCCAGGAGGACCGGGACAGGGTCGAACACCGGGGAGCTGTTTTTT.

The chain couples TRBV10-2 to TRBJ1-4; the match to TRBD1 covers 9 bases. V gave up 3 bases and J gave up 6 bases; unmatched junction bases: 5. This CDR3 is 15 amino acids long. Germline values: CDR1 WSHSY, CDR2 SAAADI. The CDR3 DNA reads TGCGCCAGCAGTGATGGGACAGGGTTGGATGAAAAACTGTTTTTT. It specifies CASSDGTGLDEKLFF.

V and J are TRBV5-1 and TRBJ2-1, with 15 bases that match TRBD2. The CDR3 length is 16 residues. Germline V gene data show CDR1 as SGHRS and CDR2 as YFSETQ. The ends lost 9 bases at V and 7 bases at J; junction bases unmatched: 11. CDR3 sequence: CANGALGTSGGNEQFF. In DNA form, the CDR3 reads TGCGCCAACGGAGCCTTGGGGACTAGCGGGGGGAATGAGCAGTTCTTC.

The chain joins TRBV7-6 to TRBJ2-2, with a weak D call TRBD2 (5 bases). Per the germline V gene, CDR1 is SGHVS and CDR2 is FNYEAQ. The germline V and J ends were trimmed by 1 base and 4 bases, with 7 bases remaining between them. The CDR3 is 14 residues long. The CDR3 loop reads CASSLDEGTGELFF. The CDR3 region has the DNA TGTGCCAGCAGCTTAGATGAGGGCACCGGGGAGCTGTTTTTT.

This clone occurred once. V is TRBV5-1 and J is TRBJ2-2, with 9 bases that match TRBD1. Trimming at V came to 3 bases and at J to 3 bases, leaving 6 bases not matched to a gene. The CDR3 is 16 residues long. The V gene's germline CDR1 is SGHRS and CDR2 YFSETQ. CDR3 in DNA: TGCGCCAGCAGCTCTGACAGGGGGGGATACACCGGGGAGCTGTTTTTT. Its translation: CASSSDRGGYTGELFF.

The chain has TRBV29-1 and TRBJ2-5, with D possibly being TRBD1 (6 bases). Germline assignment: CDR1 SQVTM and CDR2 ANQGSEA. This CDR3 has 12 residues. Trimming shortened V by 6 bases and J by 0 bases, and 8 bases separated the two germline ends. The CDR3 loop reads CSVNRDQETQYF. In DNA, the CDR3 is TGCAGCGTGAACAGGGACCAAGAGACCCAGTACTTC.